The entry that follows covers one TCR beta chain sequence. The method was immunoSEQ multiplex PCR; TCRdb's version includes in-frame clones alone and lacks a portion of them. Found here are 170,000 or so clones, 85% to 95% of them singletons; the top ten hold approximately 1.5%. Looked up from germline, CDR1 is LGHDT and CDR2 is YNNKEL (reference sequence). The CDR3 has 14 residues. Trimming took 5 bases from V and 1 from J, leaving 11 bases between them. This entry belongs to a study of control samples from healthy donors and cancer patients. This sequence was found in a man aged 18 to 30 in good health. This rearrangement joins TRBV3-1 (or the pseudogene TRBV3-2) to TRBJ1-1; unclear D gene. The sequenced sample was blood. In DNA, the CDR3 is TGTGCCAGCAGCAAGAACATGAGGAACACTGAAGCTTTCTTT. Amino acid sequence: CASSKNMRNTEAFF.